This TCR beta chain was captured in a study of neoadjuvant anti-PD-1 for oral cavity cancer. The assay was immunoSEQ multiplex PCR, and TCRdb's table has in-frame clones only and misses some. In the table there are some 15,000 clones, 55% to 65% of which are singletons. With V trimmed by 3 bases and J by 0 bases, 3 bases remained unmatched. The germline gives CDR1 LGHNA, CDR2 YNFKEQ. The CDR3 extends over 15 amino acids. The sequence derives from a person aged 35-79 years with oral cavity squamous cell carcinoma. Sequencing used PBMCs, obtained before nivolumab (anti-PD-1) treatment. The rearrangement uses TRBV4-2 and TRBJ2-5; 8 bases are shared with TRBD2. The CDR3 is CASSQRGANQETQYF. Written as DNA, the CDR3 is TGTGCCAGCAGCCAGCGGGGGGCCAACCAAGAGACCCAGTACTTC.